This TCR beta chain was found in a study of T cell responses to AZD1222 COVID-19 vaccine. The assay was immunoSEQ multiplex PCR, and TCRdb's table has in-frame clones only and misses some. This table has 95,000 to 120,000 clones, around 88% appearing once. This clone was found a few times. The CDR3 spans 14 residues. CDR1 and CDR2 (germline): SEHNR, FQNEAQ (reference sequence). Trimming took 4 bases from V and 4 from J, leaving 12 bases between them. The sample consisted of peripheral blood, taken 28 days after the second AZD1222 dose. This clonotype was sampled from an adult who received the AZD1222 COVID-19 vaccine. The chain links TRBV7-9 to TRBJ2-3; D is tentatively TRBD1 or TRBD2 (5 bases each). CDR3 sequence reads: CASSSRLGADTQYF. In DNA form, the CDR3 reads TGTGCCAGCAGCTCCCGGTTGGGGGCAGATACGCAGTATTTT.